This entry concerns a single T cell receptor beta chain. This entry belongs to a study of CD8+ T cells in alopecia areata. The CDR3 covers 15 residues. Germline CDR1 is MNHEY and CDR2 is SMNVEV (reference sequence). V shed 4 bases and J 7 bases; nucleotides not matched to a gene: 9. cDNA serving as the sequencing template came from extracted, reverse transcribed RNA. Produced via immunoSEQ multiplex PCR; TCRdb's table is partial and in-frame only. The sample carries about 23,000 clones, approximately 52% recorded once. Alopecia areata patients provided lesional scalp punch biopsies and peripheral blood, both collected for the study.

This sequence joins TRBV27 and TRBJ2-1; 8 nucleotides line up with TRBD2. This receptor was taken from a human donor with alopecia areata. The specimen was NKG2D-high CD8+ T cells sorted from blood. The CDR3 loop reads CASSSREGRANEQFF. The DNA of the CDR3 is TGTGCCAGCAGTTCCCGGGAGGGCCGGGCAAATGAGCAGTTCTTC.